The 16 T cell receptor beta chains below were found in one sample sequenced in a study of blood T cells in healthy people across ages. A second PCR of 7 to 11 cycles used a sample-barcoded 5' primer and a J-beta primer mix. A single record per CDR3 protein comes from TCRdb applying MiXCR to the 5' RACE reads. The sample lists around 1,900,000 distinct CDR3 sequences, roughly 43% occurring once. The source material was blood. These receptors were taken from a human donor in good health.

This clonotype was seen more than once but under ten times. The chain carries TRBV5-1 and TRBJ2-1; D is possibly TRBD1 (6 bases). The germline CDR1 and CDR2 sequences are SGHRS and YFSETQ. This CDR3 has 19 residues. Trimming left V 1 base short and J 7 bases short, with 27 bases between. The CDR3, as DNA: TGCGCCAGCAGCTTGAGTCCGTTTGGCCGACAGGCCCATGGGAATGAGCAGTTCTTC. This translates into CASSLSPFGRQAHGNEQFF.

This clonotype was seen a handful of times. The V and J genes are TRBV29-1 and TRBJ2-3, with D perhaps given as TRBD1 or TRBD2 (5 bases each). Germline lookup yields CDR1 SQVTM and CDR2 ANQGSEA. Trimming stripped 6 bases from V and 3 bases from J, with 19 bases between. This CDR3 comprises 15 residues. CDR3 nucleotides: TGCAGCGTCCGACCGGGACCCCCGGGGACAGATACGCAGTATTTT. Amino acid sequence: CSVRPGPPGTDTQYF.

V and J are TRBV7-2 and TRBJ1-6; no firm D call. CDR3 size: 15 residues. The germline gives CDR1 SGHTA, CDR2 FQGNSA. Trimming removed 1 base from V and 9 bases from J, with 13 bases in between. The CDR3 loop is CASSLDTALSSPLHF. In DNA, the CDR3 is TGTGCCAGCAGCTTAGATACGGCACTGAGTTCACCCCTCCACTTT.

J is TRBJ2-7 and V is TRBV11-2, with D possibly being TRBD2 (6 bases). This CDR3 has 15 residues. Trimming cost V 5 bases and J 2 bases, with 16 bases left between them. The germline V gene has CDR1 SGHAT and CDR2 FQNNGV. The CDR3 sequence: CASSPSPGGTYEQYF. The CDR3 DNA follows: TGTGCCAGCAGCCCCTCTCCCGGGGGTACCTACGAGCAGTACTTC.

J is TRBJ1-2 and V is TRBV6-6; 9 bases line up with TRBD1. The ends lost 10 bases at V and 4 bases at J; junction bases unmatched: 10. This CDR3 spans 14 amino acids. Per germline, CDR1 MNHNY and CDR2 SVGAGI (reference sequence). The DNA of the CDR3 is TGTGCCATCCCACAGGGGGCAGGAGGCTATGGCTACACCTTC. Translation gives CAIPQGAGGYGYTF.

The V and J genes are TRBV4-3 and TRBJ2-3; 11 bases align to TRBD2. This CDR3 is built from 18 residues. The germline V gene has CDR1 LGHNA and CDR2 YSLEER. V trimming: 4 bases; J trimming: 1 base; junction bases outside the gene matches: 10. CDR3 residues: CASSLNTLAGGRTDTQYF. The DNA of the CDR3 is TGCGCCAGCAGCCTAAACACGCTAGCGGGGGGTCGCACAGATACGCAGTATTTT.

The V and J genes are TRBV7-2 and TRBJ2-1, with TRBD1 matching over 8 bases. Unmatched junction bases numbered 6, after V lost 1 base and J lost 7 bases. The CDR3 extends over 15 amino acids. Germline assignment: CDR1 SGHTA and CDR2 FQGNSA. The CDR3 is CASSLGVTGANEQFF. The CDR3, as DNA: TGTGCCAGCAGCTTAGGCGTGACAGGGGCAAATGAGCAGTTCTTC.

This clonotype appeared a few times. CDR3 sequence reads: CASSLVFTYGYTF. CDR3 DNA: TGTGCCAGCAGCTTAGTTTTTACCTATGGCTACACCTTC. The V call is TRBV7-8, the J call TRBJ1-2; no clear D gene. V was clipped by 1 base and J by 4 bases, with 7 bases between them. The CDR3 has 13 amino acids. From germline, CDR1 is SGHVS and CDR2 FQNEAQ.

The chain couples TRBV12-3 or TRBV12-4 to TRBJ1-6; D possibly corresponds to TRBD1 (5 bases). Trimming shortened V by 6 bases and J by 9 bases, and 18 bases separated the two germline ends. The CDR3 runs to 15 residues. CDR3 protein: CASRPQGLLGSPLHF. The CDR3 DNA reads as TGTGCCAGCAGGCCGCAGGGATTGTTAGGTTCACCCCTCCACTTT.

DNA for the CDR3: TGTGCCAGCAGCCAGGCAGCGGGGGAAAACATTCAGTACTTC. It codes for CASSQAAGENIQYF. V and J are TRBV3-1 and TRBJ2-4; the match to TRBD2 covers 8 bases. Per the germline V gene, CDR1 is LGHDT and CDR2 is YNNKEL (reference sequence). The CDR3 length is 14 residues. Trimming took 3 bases from V and 5 from J; bases not matched to a gene: 3.

This clonotype was seen ten or more times. The chain is built from TRBV12-3 or TRBV12-4 and TRBJ2-1, with D uncertain. Deletions cut 6 bases from V and 7 bases from J, with 10 bases between. There are 12 residues in the CDR3. The DNA of the CDR3 is TGTGCCAGCAGCTTCTCCGTTAATGAGCAGTTCTTC. Residues: CASSFSVNEQFF.

V and J are TRBV20-1 and TRBJ1-2, with a possible D match to TRBD1 (5 bases). The CDR3 length is 15 residues. Germline V CDR1 and CDR2: DFQATT, SNEGSKA (reference sequence). V dropped 4 bases and J dropped 7 bases, with 22 bases sitting between them. The CDR3 loop is CSAMFSDGGFGGYTF. Written as DNA, the CDR3 is TGCAGTGCTATGTTCAGTGACGGGGGGTTTGGTGGCTACACCTTC.

The rearrangement links TRBV2 to TRBJ2-1, with TRBD1 matching 7 bases. The J call is uncertain, as TRBJ2-7 better fits the DNA end. The CDR3 has 15 residues. Per the germline V gene, CDR1 is SNHLY and CDR2 is FYNNEI. The CDR3 DNA is TGTGCCAGCAGTCGTGGACAGGATATTTCCTACGAGCAGTACTTC. Translating it yields CASSRGQDISYEQYF.

The J gene is TRBJ1-5, the V gene TRBV20-1, with TRBD1 as a possible D gene (5 bases). The CDR3 spans 14 residues. Germline CDR1 reads DFQATT; CDR2 reads SNEGSKA (reference sequence). The V end was cut by 6 bases, the J end by 1 base, with 13 bases between. CDR3 region: CSALTVLSNQPQHF. DNA of the CDR3: TGCAGTGCACTGACAGTGTTGAGCAATCAGCCCCAGCATTTT.

There are a few counts of this clonotype. The rearrangement uses TRBV29-1 and TRBJ1-2; D is perhaps TRBD1 (5 bases). Per germline, CDR1 SQVTM and CDR2 ANQGSEA. The germline V and J ends were trimmed by 5 bases and 4 bases, with 14 bases remaining between them. The CDR3 runs to 13 residues. CDR3 DNA: TGCAGCGTTTCTGGGACGGAATCCTATGGCTACACCTTC. This encodes CSVSGTESYGYTF.

In its sample, this clonotype was seen a few times. CDR3 in DNA: TGTGCCAGCAGGCTGACGGCGGATACGCAGTATTTT. Protein: CASRLTADTQYF. The chain combines TRBV12-3 or TRBV12-4 with TRBJ2-3; D unresolved. V was pared by 6 bases and J by 6 bases, with 10 bases between. The CDR3 loop spans 12 amino acids.